These 11 T cell receptor beta chains share one sample of origin, sequenced in a study of blood T cell repertoires in COVID-19. Data came from immunoSEQ multiplex PCR; TCRdb stores just in-frame clones and leaves some out. The sample carries around 50,000 clones, 70% to 90% recorded once. The sequenced sample consisted of peripheral blood. All receptors derive from a woman of 80 years or more with acute or convalescent COVID-19.

This clone was seen a handful of times. J is TRBJ1-5 and V is TRBV19; the D gene is possibly TRBD1 (5 bases). Germline V lookup: CDR1 LNHDA, CDR2 SQIVND (reference sequence). With 3 bases removed from V and 0 bases from J, the gap between germline ends came to 12 bases. The length of the CDR3 is 16 residues. CDR3 in DNA: TGTGCCAGTAGTATTGGGGCAGAGTATAGCAATCAGCCCCAGCATTTT. Its protein product is CASSIGAEYSNQPQHF.

In its sample, this clone was seen a few times. The chain combines TRBV4-1 with TRBJ2-3; perhaps TRBD2 as D (5 bases). Looked up from germline, CDR1 is MGHRA and CDR2 is YSYEKL. Deletions cut 3 bases from V and 2 bases from J, with 12 bases between. The CDR3 extends over 15 amino acids. The CDR3 DNA reads TGCGCCAGCAGCCAGTCGGGATTTTACACAGATACGCAGTATTTT. It encodes CASSQSGFYTDTQYF.

This clone was seen a single time. The chain employs TRBV7-2 and TRBJ1-3, with 8 bases lining up with TRBD1. The CDR3 is made up of 15 amino acids. CDR1 is SGHTA and CDR2 is FQGNSA in the germline V gene. J was trimmed by 0 bases and V by 5 bases; bases with no gene match: 3. The CDR3 nucleotides read TGTGCCAGCAGCCTGGACAGGGTCTCTGGAAACACCATATATTTT. The encoded protein is CASSLDRVSGNTIYF.

The sample holds one count of this clone. The chain carries TRBV9 and TRBJ1-4, with D hard to call. Germline V gene sequence: CDR1 SGDLS, CDR2 YYNGEE. V was shortened by 4 bases and J by 2 bases, with 15 bases between the two germline ends. CDR3 length: 16 amino acids. CDR3 residues: CASSSDLPGTNEKLFF. The CDR3 DNA reads TGTGCCAGCAGCTCAGACCTCCCGGGGACTAATGAAAAACTGTTTTTT.

The CDR3 nucleotides read TGTGCCAGCAGCCCTCAGCCGGGGGGGAATCAGCCCCAGCATTTT. It is translated as CASSPQPGGNQPQHF. The chain carries TRBV9 and TRBJ1-5; TRBD1 might be the D (5 bases). V shed 4 bases and J shed 4 bases, with 15 bases lying between them. The CDR3 extends over 15 amino acids. From germline, CDR1 is SGDLS and CDR2 YYNGEE. Based on the CDR3 plus reference TRBV9 and TRBJ1-5, the full variable domain is DSGVTQTPKHLITATGQRVTLRCSPRSGDLSVYWYQQSLDQGLQFLIQYYNGEERAKGNILERFSAQQFPDLHSELNLSSLELGDSALYFCASSPQPGGNQPQHFGDGTRLSIL.

CDR3 sequence reads: CASRPSRDRGYTEAFF. In DNA form, the CDR3 reads TGTGCCAGTAGGCCATCCCGGGACAGGGGATACACTGAAGCTTTCTTT. The V gene is TRBV19, the J gene TRBJ1-1; the match to TRBD1 covers 10 bases. The CDR3 totals 16 residues. Germline assignment: CDR1 LNHDA and CDR2 SQIVND (reference sequence). After removal of 6 bases from V and 3 bases from J, the junction contained 10 bases not matched to a gene.

The V call is TRBV7-9, the J call TRBJ2-7; D might be TRBD2 (5 bases). Looked up from germline, CDR1 is SEHNR and CDR2 is FQNEAQ (reference sequence). This CDR3 is built from 14 residues. The chain's CDR3 is CVLAAPASRDEQYF. Written as DNA, the CDR3 is TGTGTCCTAGCCGCTCCCGCTAGCCGAGACGAGCAGTACTTC.

The rearrangement joins TRBV29-1 to TRBJ2-7; 7 nucleotides agree with TRBD1. This CDR3 has 14 residues. J was trimmed by 2 bases and V by 3 bases; bases with no gene match: 7. The germline gives CDR1 SQVTM, CDR2 ANQGSEA. CDR3 protein: CSVDNRTGPYEQYF. The CDR3 nucleotides read TGCAGCGTTGACAATCGGACAGGTCCCTACGAGCAGTACTTC.

The V call is TRBV11-2, the J call TRBJ1-6, with TRBD1 matching 10 bases. The V and J ends lost 4 bases and 10 bases, in that order; junction bases with no gene match: 4. Germline V lookup: CDR1 SGHAT, CDR2 FQNNGV. There are 14 residues in the CDR3. CDR3 nucleotide sequence: TGTGCCAGCAGCTGGGGACAGGGGCAATCACCCCTCCACTTT. Translation: CASSWGQGQSPLHF.

This clone was detected a few times. The chain recombines TRBV11-2 with TRBJ2-7; TRBD1 aligns across 7 bases. This CDR3 region has 15 residues. The V segment lost 5 bases and the J segment 2 bases; nucleotides outside the gene matches: 9. The germline V gene has CDR1 SGHAT and CDR2 FQNNGV. The CDR3 nucleotides are TGTGCCAGCAGCCCCCGACAGGGCAGCGCCTACGAGCAGTACTTC. Its protein product is CASSPRQGSAYEQYF.

The genes are TRBV3-1 (or the pseudogene TRBV3-2) and TRBJ1-5, with a weak D call TRBD1 (6 bases). The germline V gene encodes CDR1 LGHDT and CDR2 YNNKEL (reference sequence). This CDR3 has 16 residues. Trimming cost V 6 bases and J 0 bases, with 15 bases left between them. CDR3 sequence: CASSIQGPYSNQPQHF. CDR3 DNA sequence: TGTGCCAGCAGTATACAGGGCCCCTATAGCAATCAGCCCCAGCATTTT.